Below, 11 T cell receptor beta chains from the same sample are listed, as sequenced in a study of beta chain features in type 1 diabetes. Investigators reverse transcribed all isolated RNA, so they sequenced expressed TCRB transcripts. Data came from immunoSEQ multiplex PCR; TCRdb stores just in-frame clones and leaves some out. The sample lists 300,000 to 350,000 clones, 12% to 15% seen once, with under 8.5% in the top ten. The sample was central memory CD4+ T cells from blood. These TCRs come from a man aged 25 to 40 in good health.

The rearrangement joins TRBV11-2 to TRBJ1-1, with a weak D call TRBD1 (5 bases). The germline gives CDR1 SGHAT, CDR2 FQNNGV. The CDR3 is 13 amino acids. The V end was cut by 7 bases, the J end by 1 base, with 10 bases between. This CDR3 reads CASKGRSNTEAFF. Written as DNA, the CDR3 is TGTGCCAGCAAGGGACGGTCGAACACTGAAGCTTTCTTT. Supplemented by reference TRBV11-2 and TRBJ1-1, the full variable domain reads EAGVAQSPRYKIIEKRQSVAFWCNPISGHATLYWYQQILGQGPKLLIQFQNNGVVDDSQLPKDRFSAERLKGVDSTLKIQPAKLEDSAVYLCASKGRSNTEAFFGQGTRLTVV.

The CDR3 sequence: CAWSGWGSNTEAFF. The CDR3 DNA reads TGTGCCTGGAGTGGGTGGGGTTCAAACACTGAAGCTTTCTTT. This chain joins TRBV30 and TRBJ1-1, with no clear D. Germline values: CDR1 GTSNPN, CDR2 SVGIG (reference sequence). The CDR3 sequence is 14 residues long. The V end was cut by 1 base, the J end by 2 bases, with 11 bases between.

V and J are TRBV5-4 and TRBJ2-5; 8 bases are shared with TRBD1. This CDR3 spans 17 amino acids. Germline lookup yields CDR1 SGHNT and CDR2 YYREEE (reference sequence). V shed 0 bases, J shed 3 bases, and the junction held 10 bases outside the gene matches. CDR3 in DNA: TGTGCCAGCAGCTTGGCCCCAGGGGGCGCCTTTGAAGAGACCCAGTACTTC. This translates into CASSLAPGGAFEETQYF.

This clone was seen a handful of times. V and J are TRBV19 and TRBJ2-1; D call uncertain. V lost 8 bases and J 0 bases, leaving 14 bases between the germline ends. The germline V gene encodes CDR1 LNHDA and CDR2 SQIVND (reference sequence). CDR3 size: 15 residues. Written as DNA, the CDR3 is TGTGCCAGTCAACCATACATGAGCTCCTACAATGAGCAGTTCTTC. Its protein product is CASQPYMSSYNEQFF.

This chain joins TRBV18 and TRBJ1-2; no definite D call. Trimming removed 5 bases at V and 4 bases at J, with 20 bases between. The CDR3 extends over 16 amino acids. The germline gives CDR1 KGHSH, CDR2 LQKENI. The CDR3 region is CASSSRWDGTSYGYTF. The CDR3 DNA is TGTGCCAGCTCATCACGGTGGGATGGCACTTCCTATGGCTACACCTTC. Full variable domain (missing parts from reference TRBV18 and TRBJ1-2): NAGVMQNPRHLVRRRGQEARLRCSPMKGHSHVYWYRQLPEEGLKFMVYLQKENIIDESGMPKERFSAEFPKEGPSILRIQQVVRGDSAAYFCASSSRWDGTSYGYTFGSGTRLTVV.

This clone was picked up many times. The chain employs TRBV2 and TRBJ2-1; D is tentatively TRBD1 or TRBD2 (5 bases each). Germline CDR1 is SNHLY and CDR2 is FYNNEI. Trimming took off 6 bases at V and 6 bases at J, with 15 bases between the two ends. The CDR3 runs 14 residues. Here the CDR3 DNA reads TGTGCCAGCAGGTTGGGGACCCCCACCAATGAGCAGTTCTTC. It specifies CASRLGTPTNEQFF.

The rearrangement links TRBV18 to TRBJ1-2; D unresolved. Trimming took 2 bases from V and 8 from J, leaving 12 bases between them. CDR1 and CDR2 (germline): KGHSH, LQKENI. CDR3 length: 13 residues. The chain's CDR3 is CASSPREGRGYTF. The DNA of the CDR3 is TGTGCCAGCTCACCAAGAGAGGGAAGAGGCTACACCTTC.

This clone was picked up a small number of times. V and J are TRBV7-6 and TRBJ2-7; D is unclear. V was trimmed by 2 bases and J by 3 bases, leaving 5 bases between them. Germline values: CDR1 SGHVS, CDR2 FNYEAQ. The CDR3 consists of 12 residues. The CDR3 reads CASSLRHYEQYF. The CDR3 DNA follows: TGTGCCAGCAGCTTACGGCACTACGAGCAGTACTTC.

The sample holds a few counts of this clone. This chain links TRBV19 with TRBJ1-2, with unresolved D. This CDR3 has 12 amino acids. V lost 4 bases, J lost 8 bases, and 11 bases lay in between. Germline-derived CDR1 and CDR2 are LNHDA and SQIVND (reference sequence). DNA for the CDR3: TGTGCCAGTAGTACCCAACGACCGGGCTACACCTTC. Its translation is CASSTQRPGYTF.

This chain joins TRBV25-1 and TRBJ2-7, with D possibly TRBD1 on 5 matching bases. Trimming shortened V by 6 bases and J by 6 bases, and 12 bases separated the two germline ends. The germline gives CDR1 MGHDK, CDR2 SYGVNS. This CDR3 spans 12 amino acids. In DNA form, the CDR3 reads TGTGCCAGCAGCTCGTCAGGGTCCGAGCAGTACTTC. Amino acids: CASSSSGSEQYF.

CDR3 residues: CASSFSSGANGELFF. For the CDR3, the DNA is TGTGCCAGCAGTTTCAGCTCGGGGGCGAACGGGGAGCTGTTTTTT. This chain joins TRBV27 and TRBJ2-2, with D perhaps TRBD1 or TRBD2 (6 bases each). V lost 3 bases, J lost 7 bases, and 15 bases lay in between. CDR1 and CDR2 from the germline V gene are MNHEY and SMNVEV (reference sequence). CDR3 length: 15 residues.